The 8 T cell receptor beta chains in this list originate from one sample, sequenced in a study of blood T cell repertoires in COVID-19. Here immunoSEQ multiplex PCR was the method, and the copy in TCRdb shows in-frame clones only, minus some. The sample records approximately 110,000 clones, 92% being singletons. What was sequenced was peripheral blood. The receptor source for this set is a man between 45 and 60 years old with COVID-19, enrolled during active disease.

The chain recombines TRBV7-7 with TRBJ2-5; D is possibly TRBD1 (5 bases). The CDR3 runs 15 residues. V was cut by 10 bases and J by 5 bases, with 23 bases left in between. CDR1 and CDR2 from the germline V gene are SSHAT and FNYEAQ (reference sequence). This chain's CDR3 is CATNAQGTAGETQYF. DNA for the CDR3: TGTGCCACCAATGCGCAGGGTACGGCAGGGGAGACCCAGTACTTC.

V gene TRBV19 combines with J gene TRBJ2-5; 7 nucleotides agree with TRBD2. This CDR3 is built from 16 residues. V shed 5 bases and J 5 bases; nucleotides not matched to a gene: 14. Germline CDR1 and CDR2: LNHDA and SQIVND (reference sequence). The DNA of the CDR3 is TGTGCCAGTAGTGGGGGTATGGCTAGCGGCATCGAGACCCAGTACTTC. It yields the protein CASSGGMASGIETQYF.

This chain joins TRBV18 and TRBJ2-3, with D perhaps matching TRBD2 (6 bases). From germline, CDR1 is KGHSH and CDR2 LQKENI. The V gene lost 4 bases and the J gene lost 0 bases, with 17 bases spanning the gap. The CDR3 contains 17 residues. CDR3 nucleotides: TGTGCCAGCTCACGACCTTTGGGACTGAGCAGCACAGATACGCAGTATTTT. It specifies CASSRPLGLSSTDTQYF.

CDR3 amino acids: CASSSTGTPGTEAFF. CDR3 nucleotides: TGCGCCAGCAGCTCAACCGGGACACCTGGCACTGAAGCTTTCTTT. The chain is built from TRBV5-1 and TRBJ1-1; D is possibly TRBD1 (6 bases). V was cut by 3 bases and J by 4 bases, with 16 bases left in between. This CDR3 comprises 15 residues. From germline, CDR1 is SGHRS and CDR2 YFSETQ. Full variable domain (missing parts from reference TRBV5-1 and TRBJ1-1): KAGVTQTPRYLIKTRGQQVTLSCSPISGHRSVSWYQQTPGQGLQFLFEYFSETQRNKGNFPGRFSGRQFSNSRSEMNVSTLELGDSALYLCASSSTGTPGTEAFFGQGTRLTVV.

This chain uses TRBV13 with TRBJ2-1; 9 bases align to TRBD2. The CDR3 has 15 residues. V trimming: 1 base; J trimming: 6 bases; junction bases outside the gene matches: 4. Germline CDR1 and CDR2: PRHDT and FYEKMQ (reference sequence). The CDR3 sequence: CASSLEAGGSNEQFF. CDR3 nucleotide sequence: TGTGCCAGCAGCTTAGAAGCGGGAGGTTCCAATGAGCAGTTCTTC.

The chain couples TRBV2 to TRBJ2-7, with D possibly being TRBD2 (5 bases). V shed 6 bases and J shed 1 base, with 16 bases lying between them. Germline V CDR1 and CDR2: SNHLY, FYNNEI. The CDR3 contains 15 residues. CDR3 DNA: TGTGCCAGCAGAATTTCCCGTGGGGAGTCCTACGAGCAGTACTTC. Residues: CASRISRGESYEQYF.

The chain joins TRBV7-9 to TRBJ1-1, with D possibly matching TRBD1 (6 bases). Per germline, CDR1 SEHNR and CDR2 FQNEAQ (reference sequence). The CDR3 spans 13 residues. V gave up 2 bases and J gave up 8 bases, with 12 bases separating them. For the CDR3, the DNA is TGTGCCAGCAGCTTAAGTCCCACAGGGGAAGCTTTCTTT. It yields the protein CASSLSPTGEAFF.

This sequence joins TRBV9 and TRBJ1-1, with TRBD1 identical over 11 bases. V lost 7 bases, J lost 1 base, and 21 bases stayed unmatched. The CDR3 has 20 residues. Germline V gene data show CDR1 as SGDLS and CDR2 as YYNGEE. CDR3 sequence: CASSNSDRGRGEIGNTEAFF. The CDR3 DNA reads TGTGCCAGCTCTAATTCGGACAGGGGGCGAGGGGAAATAGGGAACACTGAAGCTTTCTTT.